A single sample is the source of the 14 T cell receptor beta chains below, sequenced in a study of OX40 agonist ivuxolimab in advanced cancers. The method was immunoSEQ multiplex PCR; TCRdb's version includes in-frame clones alone and lacks a portion of them. The sample gives 15,000 or so clones, over 65% of which show up once; about a quarter is in the top ten. The material was CD4+ or CD8+ T cells sorted from blood, obtained in a trial of the OX40 agonist ivuxolimab. Every receptor here comes from an adult with an advanced solid tumor such as melanoma, head and neck, liver or kidney cancer.

This clone was seen more than once but under ten times. V and J are TRBV4-2 and TRBJ2-7; D is unresolved. Germline lookup yields CDR1 LGHNA and CDR2 YNFKEQ. The CDR3 runs 14 residues. Trimming removed 5 bases from V and 0 bases from J, with 11 bases in between. In nucleotides, the CDR3 is TGTGCCAGCAGCGGGTCATTAGACTCCTACGAGCAGTACTTC. It yields the protein CASSGSLDSYEQYF.

This clone appeared a few times. V and J are TRBV7-9 and TRBJ1-2; D is unresolved. Per the germline V gene, CDR1 is SEHNR and CDR2 is FQNEAQ (reference sequence). Trimming stripped 5 bases from V and 2 bases from J, with 21 bases between. This CDR3 has 17 residues. The CDR3 protein is CASSGTLGKPLNYGYTF. The CDR3 DNA is TGTGCCAGCAGCGGCACCTTGGGCAAGCCCTTAAACTATGGCTACACCTTC. Drawing the rest from reference TRBV7-9 and TRBJ1-2, the complete variable domain is DTGVSQNPRHKITKRGQNVTFRCDPISEHNRLYWYRQTLGQGPEFLTYFQNEAQLEKSRLLSDRFSAERPKGSFSTLEIQRTEQGDSAMYLCASSGTLGKPLNYGYTFGSGTRLTVV.

This clone was observed a single time. V is TRBV27 and J is TRBJ2-7, with 8 bases identical to TRBD2. The trim removed 2 bases at V and 4 bases at J, leaving 7 bases unmatched. Germline V gives CDR1 MNHEY, CDR2 SMNVEV (reference sequence). CDR3 length: 15 residues. The CDR3 protein is CASSLGAGRAYEQYF. DNA for the CDR3: TGTGCCAGCAGTTTAGGGGCCGGGAGGGCGTACGAGCAGTACTTC.

In regard to this clone: The sample carries other DNA sequences with the same CDR3. The chain joins TRBV5-1 to TRBJ2-7, with 7 bases aligning to TRBD1. Per germline, CDR1 SGHRS and CDR2 YFSETQ. The CDR3 totals 14 residues. With 0 bases clipped from V and 2 bases from J, the junction kept 2 bases outside the gene matches. For the CDR3, the DNA is TGCGCCAGCAGCTTGGGGCAGGGGGCCTACGAGCAGTACTTC. It codes for CASSLGQGAYEQYF.

J is TRBJ2-1 and V is TRBV6-1; D is possibly TRBD1 (5 bases). Germline values: CDR1 MNHNS, CDR2 SASEGT. V was shortened by 0 bases and J by 4 bases, with 10 bases between the two germline ends. The CDR3 runs 15 residues. The CDR3 nucleotides read TGTGCCAGCAGTGAAGCCATCGCAGGGTACAATGAGCAGTTCTTC. The encoded protein is CASSEAIAGYNEQFF.

The rearrangement joins TRBV5-6 to TRBJ1-2, with a tentative D call TRBD1 (6 bases). The V end was cut by 2 bases, the J end by 12 bases, with 23 bases between. This CDR3 is 15 amino acids long. The germline V gene encodes CDR1 SGHDT and CDR2 YYEEEE. CDR3 coding DNA: TGTGCCAGCAGCTTATCGGAGCAGGGGACATCCAACCACACCTTC. Protein: CASSLSEQGTSNHTF.

CDR3 protein: CASSVRRGIRETQYF. CDR3 bases: TGTGCCAGTAGTGTTCGCAGGGGGATTAGAGAGACCCAGTACTTC. The gene calls are TRBV19 and TRBJ2-5; 7 bases map to TRBD1. V lost 5 bases and J lost 4; bases outside the gene matches: 10. The length of the CDR3 is 15 residues. CDR1 and CDR2 (germline): LNHDA, SQIVND (reference sequence).

This clone was found a few times. This chain uses TRBV28 with TRBJ2-1; 10 bases map to TRBD2. Per germline, CDR1 MDHEN and CDR2 SYDVKM. This CDR3 spans 18 amino acids. J gave up 4 bases and V 3 bases, and 12 bases lay outside the gene matches. CDR3 residues: CASSFRLAGVSAYNEQFF. DNA for the CDR3: TGTGCCAGCAGTTTCCGGCTAGCGGGAGTGTCTGCATACAATGAGCAGTTCTTC.

The chain uses TRBV29-1 and TRBJ2-7, with D unclear. The ends were cut back, 3 bases at V and 0 bases at J, with 3 bases in the middle. CDR3 length: 11 residues. In germline, CDR1 is SQVTM, CDR2 ANQGSEA. The DNA of the CDR3 is TGCAGCGTTGACCTCTCCTACGAGCAGTACTTC. This codes for CSVDLSYEQYF.

This chain joins TRBV29-1 and TRBJ2-3; 7 nucleotides line up with TRBD2. J lost 0 bases, V lost 2 bases, and 5 bases had no gene match. This CDR3 has 15 residues. Germline V gene sequence: CDR1 SQVTM, CDR2 ANQGSEA. The CDR3 sequence is CSVETGGLSTDTQYF. CDR3 bases: TGCAGCGTTGAAACGGGGGGTCTTAGCACAGATACGCAGTATTTT.

This clone was recorded once. The V call is TRBV7-2, the J call TRBJ2-1; TRBD2 matches at 12 bases. The CDR3 extends over 19 amino acids. In germline, CDR1 is SGHTA, CDR2 FQGNSA. The junction had 15 bases not matched to a gene; V was cut back by 3 bases and J by 6 bases. CDR3 sequence (DNA): TGTGCCAGCAGCTTCCGACTAGCGGGAGCTACAAGGAGGGTCAATGAGCAGTTCTTC. It translates to CASSFRLAGATRRVNEQFF.

The chain recombines TRBV4-3 with TRBJ2-7; 12 bases line up with TRBD2. This CDR3 contains 15 residues. CDR1 is LGHNA, CDR2 YSLEER, per germline. V shed 1 base, J shed 4 bases, and the junction held 2 bases outside the gene matches. The CDR3 coding sequence is TGCGCCAGCAGCCAAGGGGGGACTAGCGGGTACGAGCAGTACTTC. Residues: CASSQGGTSGYEQYF.

The chain employs TRBV27 and TRBJ2-7; possibly TRBD1 for D (6 bases). In germline, CDR1 is MNHEY, CDR2 SMNVEV (reference sequence). There are 15 residues in the CDR3. Trimming shortened V by 5 bases and J by 0 bases, and 14 bases separated the two germline ends. The CDR3 sequence: CASSRTALSSYEQYF. The CDR3 DNA follows: TGTGCCAGCAGTCGGACAGCCCTGAGCTCCTACGAGCAGTACTTC.

This clone has more than one count but fewer than ten. This rearrangement joins TRBV27 to TRBJ2-7; 11 nucleotides align to TRBD2. The V and J ends lost 2 bases and 2 bases, in that order; junction bases with no gene match: 5. Per the germline V gene, CDR1 is MNHEY and CDR2 is SMNVEV (reference sequence). This CDR3 comprises 16 residues. The CDR3, as DNA: TGTGCCAGCAGTTTACGGACTAGCGGGCCGGCCTACGAGCAGTACTTC. Encoded protein: CASSLRTSGPAYEQYF.